This entry concerns a single T cell receptor (beta chain). Measured with immunoSEQ multiplex PCR; TCRdb has only the in-frame clones, and not every one. Among some 170,000 clones listed, more than 85% were seen once. Trimming cost V 1 base and J 7 bases, with 10 bases left between them. CDR1 and CDR2 (germline): SNHLY, FYNNEI. The CDR3 runs 14 residues. Those who participated ranged in age from about 18 to 89 years and resided in 24 US areas. The study assigned cohorts using participant-reported clinical history. The data are from a study of blood T cell repertoires in COVID-19. The chain links TRBV2 to TRBJ2-2; a possible D gene is TRBD2 (6 bases). Specimen: PBMCs or T cells enriched from blood (not recorded which). The TCR sequence derives from a human donor with acute COVID-19. The donor label of this sample is uncertain. CDR3 coding DNA: TGTGCCAGCAGTGAAGGGACGGGGGTCGGGGAGCTGTTTTTT. This encodes CASSEGTGVGELFF.